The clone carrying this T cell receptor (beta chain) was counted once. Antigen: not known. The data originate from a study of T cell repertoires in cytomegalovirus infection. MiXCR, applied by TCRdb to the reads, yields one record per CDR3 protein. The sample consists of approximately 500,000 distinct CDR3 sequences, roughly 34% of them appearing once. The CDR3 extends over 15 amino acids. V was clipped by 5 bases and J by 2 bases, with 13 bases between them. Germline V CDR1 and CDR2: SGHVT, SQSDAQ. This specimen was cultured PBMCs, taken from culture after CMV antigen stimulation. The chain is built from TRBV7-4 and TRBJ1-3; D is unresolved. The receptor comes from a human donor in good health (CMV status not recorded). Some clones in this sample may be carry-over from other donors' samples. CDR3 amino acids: CASSPTSGTGNTIYF. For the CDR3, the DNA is TGTGCCAGCAGCCCCACTTCAGGAACTGGAAACACCATATATTTT.